This T cell receptor beta chain was identified during a study of technical replicates of blood from several donors. This clone appeared a single time. Only in-frame clones appear in the TCRdb table, and some are missing; sequencing was by immunoSEQ multiplex PCR. The table includes more than 65,000 clones, about 93% detected once. Source material: T cells isolated from PBMCs. This TCR derives from a human donor in good health.

The chain's CDR3 is CASSLASGEWYEQYF. The CDR3 region has the DNA TGCGCCAGCAGCTTGGCATCCGGGGAATGGTACGAGCAGTACTTC. V usage is TRBV5-1 and J usage is TRBJ2-7; D is possibly TRBD2 (5 bases). This CDR3 region has 15 residues. The germline V gene encodes CDR1 SGHRS and CDR2 YFSETQ. Trimming took off 0 bases at V and 4 bases at J, with 14 bases between the two ends.